Following are 2 T cell receptor beta chains from one sample sequenced in a study of regulatory T cells in long-lasting Graves disease. CDR3-region Arm-PCR and iRepertoire HTBI primers produced the TCR beta libraries. TCRdb ran MiXCR on the multiplex PCR reads and lists one entry per CDR3 protein. This sample has roughly 470,000 distinct CDR3 sequences, with 20% to 25% found just once. Time point denoted: persistent/refractory GD, antithyroid drugs over 5 years with positive TRAb. There was RNA extracted from PBMCs, and the TCR library was made from it. The source material was peripheral blood mononuclear cells (PBMCs), sampled when the disease was refractory, from a patient treated with antithyroid drugs. These receptors all stem from a female donor with Graves disease.

This clonotype was counted only a few times. This chain connects TRBV30 to TRBJ2-7; D is perhaps TRBD2 (6 bases). This CDR3 comprises 14 residues. Germline V CDR1 and CDR2: GTSNPN, SVGIG (reference sequence). The V end was cut by 2 bases, the J end by 2 bases, with 13 bases between. The CDR3 sequence: CAWSRDWGPYEQYF. The CDR3 coding sequence is TGTGCCTGGAGTAGGGACTGGGGACCCTACGAGCAGTACTTC.

The chain recombines TRBV5-8 with TRBJ2-7, with 7 bases aligning to TRBD2. The CDR3 length is 16 residues. Germline CDR1 and CDR2: SGHTS and YDEGEE. With V trimmed by 6 bases and J by 0 bases, 12 bases remained unmatched. The chain's CDR3 is CASTIRASGFSYEQYF. The CDR3 nucleotides are TGTGCCAGCACCATTCGGGCTAGCGGCTTCTCCTACGAGCAGTACTTC.